This record covers a single T cell receptor beta chain. The entry originates in a study of radiotherapy plus CTLA-4 blockade in lung cancer. Looking at the study overall: The study recorded objective responses in around a sixth of patients and disease control in around 31%.

Some clones are missing from TCRdb's copy, which holds only in-frame ones; the method was immunoSEQ multiplex PCR. The sample consists of approximately 73,000 clones, around 87% of them appearing once. Germline assignment: CDR1 MGHRA and CDR2 YSYEKL. The CDR3 spans 14 residues. With 4 bases removed from V and 3 bases from J, the gap between germline ends came to 10 bases. This clonotype was sampled from a human donor with non-small cell lung cancer that progressed on radiotherapy plus ipilimumab. J is TRBJ2-1 and V is TRBV4-1; perhaps D is TRBD1 or TRBD2 (5 bases each). Sample: peripheral blood, taken from a patient treated with radiotherapy plus ipilimumab. The CDR3 is CASSRRDGYNEQFF. The CDR3 DNA reads TGCGCCAGCAGCCGCCGGGACGGCTACAATGAGCAGTTCTTC.